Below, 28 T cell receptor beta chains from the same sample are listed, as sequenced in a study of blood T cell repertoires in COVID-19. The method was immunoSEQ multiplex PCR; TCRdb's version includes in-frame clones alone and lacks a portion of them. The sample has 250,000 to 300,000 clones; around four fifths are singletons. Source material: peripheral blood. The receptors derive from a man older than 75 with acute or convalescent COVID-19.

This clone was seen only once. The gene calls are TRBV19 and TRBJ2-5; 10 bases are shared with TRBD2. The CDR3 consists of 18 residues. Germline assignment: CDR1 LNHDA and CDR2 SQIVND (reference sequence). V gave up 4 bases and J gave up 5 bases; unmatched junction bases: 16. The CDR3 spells CASSRVIAGGGREETQYF. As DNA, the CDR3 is TGTGCCAGTAGTAGGGTCATAGCGGGAGGTGGTCGGGAGGAGACCCAGTACTTC.

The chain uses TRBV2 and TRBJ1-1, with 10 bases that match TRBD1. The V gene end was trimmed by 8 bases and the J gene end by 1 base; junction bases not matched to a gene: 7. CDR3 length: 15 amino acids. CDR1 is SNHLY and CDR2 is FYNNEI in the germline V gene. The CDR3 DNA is TGTGCCAGCGAGGGACAGGGGCTCTCGAACACTGAAGCTTTCTTT. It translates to CASEGQGLSNTEAFF.

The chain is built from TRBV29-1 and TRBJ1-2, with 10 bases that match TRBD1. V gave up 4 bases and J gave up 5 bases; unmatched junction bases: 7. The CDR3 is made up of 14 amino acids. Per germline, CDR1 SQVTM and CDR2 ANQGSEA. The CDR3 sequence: CSVGGQGSGYGYTF. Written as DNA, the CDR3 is TGCAGCGTTGGGGGACAGGGGTCAGGTTATGGCTACACCTTC.

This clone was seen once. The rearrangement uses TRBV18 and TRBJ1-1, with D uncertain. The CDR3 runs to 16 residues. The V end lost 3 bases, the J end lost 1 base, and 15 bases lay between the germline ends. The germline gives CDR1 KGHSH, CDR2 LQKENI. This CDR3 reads CASSPVSTTENTEAFF. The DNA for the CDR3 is TGTGCCAGCTCACCGGTGAGCACAACAGAGAACACTGAAGCTTTCTTT.

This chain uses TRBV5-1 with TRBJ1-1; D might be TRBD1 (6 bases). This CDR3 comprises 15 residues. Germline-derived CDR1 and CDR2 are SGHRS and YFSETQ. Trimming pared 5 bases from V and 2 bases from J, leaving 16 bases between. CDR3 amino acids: CASRNDGQPNTEAFF. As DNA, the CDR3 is TGCGCCAGCAGGAACGATGGACAGCCAAACACTGAAGCTTTCTTT.

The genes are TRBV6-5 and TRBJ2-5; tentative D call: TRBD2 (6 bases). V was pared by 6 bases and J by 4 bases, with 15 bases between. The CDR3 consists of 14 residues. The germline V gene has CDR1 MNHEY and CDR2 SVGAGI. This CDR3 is CASSRGGIGETQYF. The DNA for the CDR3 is TGTGCCAGCAGCCGCGGCGGGATCGGAGAGACCCAGTACTTC.

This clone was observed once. This CDR3 is CASSPGLAEETQYF. Here the CDR3 DNA reads TGTGCCAGCAGCCCGGGACTAGCGGAGGAGACCCAGTACTTC. The chain uses TRBV9 and TRBJ2-5; 11 bases are shared with TRBD2. The CDR3 consists of 14 residues. J gave up 5 bases and V 4 bases, and 4 bases lay outside the gene matches. Per germline, CDR1 SGDLS and CDR2 YYNGEE. Complete variable domain (other parts from reference TRBV9 and TRBJ2-5): DSGVTQTPKHLITATGQRVTLRCSPRSGDLSVYWYQQSLDQGLQFLIQYYNGEERAKGNILERFSAQQFPDLHSELNLSSLELGDSALYFCASSPGLAEETQYFGPGTRLLVL.

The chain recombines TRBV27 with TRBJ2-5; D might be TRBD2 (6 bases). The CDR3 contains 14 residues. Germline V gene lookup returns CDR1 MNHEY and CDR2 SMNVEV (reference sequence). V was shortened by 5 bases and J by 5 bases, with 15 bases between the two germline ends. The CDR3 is CASSPRPGRETQYF. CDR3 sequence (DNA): TGTGCCAGCAGTCCCCGTCCAGGGAGGGAGACCCAGTACTTC.

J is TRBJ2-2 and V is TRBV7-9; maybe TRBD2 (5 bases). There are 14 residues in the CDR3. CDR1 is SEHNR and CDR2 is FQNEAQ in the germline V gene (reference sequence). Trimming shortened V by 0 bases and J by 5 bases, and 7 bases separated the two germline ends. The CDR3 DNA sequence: TGTGCCAGCAGCTTAGCGACGGGAACCGGGGAGCTGTTTTTT. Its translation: CASSLATGTGELFF.

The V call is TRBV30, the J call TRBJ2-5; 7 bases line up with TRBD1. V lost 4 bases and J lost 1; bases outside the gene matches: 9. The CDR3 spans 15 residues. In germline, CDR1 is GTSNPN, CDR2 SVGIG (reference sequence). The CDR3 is CAWNRGGTPQETQYF. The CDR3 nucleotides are TGTGCCTGGAACAGAGGGGGCACCCCCCAAGAGACCCAGTACTTC.

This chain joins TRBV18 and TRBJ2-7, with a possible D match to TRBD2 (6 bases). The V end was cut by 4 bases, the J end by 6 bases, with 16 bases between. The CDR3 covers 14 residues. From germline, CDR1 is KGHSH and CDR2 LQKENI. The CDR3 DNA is TGTGCCAGCTCACAATCGATCCTGGGGGGCGAGCAGTACTTC. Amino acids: CASSQSILGGEQYF. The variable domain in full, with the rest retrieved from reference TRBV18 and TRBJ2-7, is NAGVMQNPRHLVRRRGQEARLRCSPMKGHSHVYWYRQLPEEGLKFMVYLQKENIIDESGMPKERFSAEFPKEGPSILRIQQVVRGDSAAYFCASSQSILGGEQYFGPGTRLTVT.

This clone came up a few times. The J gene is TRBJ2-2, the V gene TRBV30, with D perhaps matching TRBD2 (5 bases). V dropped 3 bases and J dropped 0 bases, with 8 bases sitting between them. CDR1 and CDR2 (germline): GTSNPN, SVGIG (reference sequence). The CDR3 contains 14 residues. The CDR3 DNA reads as TGTGCCTGGAGCACGGGATCGAACACCGGGGAGCTGTTTTTT. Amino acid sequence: CAWSTGSNTGELFF.

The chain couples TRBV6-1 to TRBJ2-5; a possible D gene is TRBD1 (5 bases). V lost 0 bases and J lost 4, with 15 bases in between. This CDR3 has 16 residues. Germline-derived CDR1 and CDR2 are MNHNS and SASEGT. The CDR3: CASSEAPQGGVETQYF. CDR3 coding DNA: TGTGCCAGCAGTGAAGCGCCGCAGGGTGGTGTAGAGACCCAGTACTTC.

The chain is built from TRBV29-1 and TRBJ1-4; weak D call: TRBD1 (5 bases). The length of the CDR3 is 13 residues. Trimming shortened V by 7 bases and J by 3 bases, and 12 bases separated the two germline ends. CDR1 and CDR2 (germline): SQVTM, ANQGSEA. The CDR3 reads CSAVTASNEKLFF. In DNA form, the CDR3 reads TGCAGCGCTGTGACAGCCTCTAATGAAAAACTGTTTTTT.

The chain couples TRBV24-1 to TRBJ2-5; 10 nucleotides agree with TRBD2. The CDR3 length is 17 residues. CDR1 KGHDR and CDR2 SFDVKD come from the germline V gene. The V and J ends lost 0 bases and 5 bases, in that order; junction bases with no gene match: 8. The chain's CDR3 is CATSDLGSGGAEETQYF. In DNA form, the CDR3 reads TGTGCCACCAGTGATTTGGGAAGCGGGGGGGCGGAGGAGACCCAGTACTTC.

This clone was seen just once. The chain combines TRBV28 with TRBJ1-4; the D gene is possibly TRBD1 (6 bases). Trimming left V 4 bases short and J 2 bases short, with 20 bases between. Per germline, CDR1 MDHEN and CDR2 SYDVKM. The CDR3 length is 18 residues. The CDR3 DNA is TGTGCCAGCAGTTCGATTCACGACAGGCTAGGGACTAATGAAAAACTGTTTTTT. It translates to CASSSIHDRLGTNEKLFF.

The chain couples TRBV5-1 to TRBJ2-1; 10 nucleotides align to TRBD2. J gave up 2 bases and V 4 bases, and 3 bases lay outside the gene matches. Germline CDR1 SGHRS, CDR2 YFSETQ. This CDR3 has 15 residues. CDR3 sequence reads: CASSRTSGTYNEQFF. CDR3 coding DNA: TGCGCCAGCAGCCGGACTAGCGGTACCTACAATGAGCAGTTCTTC.

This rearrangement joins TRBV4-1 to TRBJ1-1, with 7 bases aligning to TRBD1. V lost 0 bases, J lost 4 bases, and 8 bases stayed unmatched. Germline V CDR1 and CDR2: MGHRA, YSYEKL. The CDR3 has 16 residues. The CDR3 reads CASSQETQGIRTEAFF. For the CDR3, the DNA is TGCGCCAGCAGCCAAGAGACACAGGGGATTCGCACTGAAGCTTTCTTT.

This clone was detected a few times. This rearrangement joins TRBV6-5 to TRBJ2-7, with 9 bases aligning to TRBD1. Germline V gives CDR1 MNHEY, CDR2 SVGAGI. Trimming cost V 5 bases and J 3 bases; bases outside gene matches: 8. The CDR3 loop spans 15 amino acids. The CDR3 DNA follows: TGTGCCAGCAGTCATGGACAGGGGCTGAACTACGAGCAGTACTTC. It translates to CASSHGQGLNYEQYF.

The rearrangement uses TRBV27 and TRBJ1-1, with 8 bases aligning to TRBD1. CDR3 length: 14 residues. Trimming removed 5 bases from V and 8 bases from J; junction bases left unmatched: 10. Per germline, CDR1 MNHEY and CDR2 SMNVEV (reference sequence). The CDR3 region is CASSKQGVAEEAFF. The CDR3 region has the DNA TGTGCCAGCAGTAAACAGGGGGTTGCTGAGGAAGCTTTCTTT.

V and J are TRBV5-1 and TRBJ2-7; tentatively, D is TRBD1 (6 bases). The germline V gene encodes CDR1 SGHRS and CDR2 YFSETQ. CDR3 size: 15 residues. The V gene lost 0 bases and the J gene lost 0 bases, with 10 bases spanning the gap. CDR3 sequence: CASSLAQGNSYEQYF. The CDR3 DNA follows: TGCGCCAGCAGCTTGGCACAGGGCAACTCCTACGAGCAGTACTTC.

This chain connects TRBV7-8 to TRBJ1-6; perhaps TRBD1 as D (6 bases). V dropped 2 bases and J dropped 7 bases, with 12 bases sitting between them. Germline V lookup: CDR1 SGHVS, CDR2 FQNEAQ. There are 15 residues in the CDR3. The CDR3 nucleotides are TGTGCCAGCAGCTTAAATCACAGGGCCAATTCACCCCTCCACTTT. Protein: CASSLNHRANSPLHF.

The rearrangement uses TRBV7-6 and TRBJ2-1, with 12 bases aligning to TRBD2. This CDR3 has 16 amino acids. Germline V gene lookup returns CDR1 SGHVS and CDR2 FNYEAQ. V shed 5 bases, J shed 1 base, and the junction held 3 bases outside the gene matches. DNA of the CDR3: TGTGCCAGCAGCCCGACTAGCGGGGGTTCCTACAATGAGCAGTTCTTC. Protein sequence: CASSPTSGGSYNEQFF.

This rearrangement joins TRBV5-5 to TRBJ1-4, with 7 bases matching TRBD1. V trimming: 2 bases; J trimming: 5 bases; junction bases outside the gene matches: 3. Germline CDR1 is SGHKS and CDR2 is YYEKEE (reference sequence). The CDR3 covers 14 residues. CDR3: CASSFTGANEKLFF. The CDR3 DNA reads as TGTGCCAGCAGCTTTACAGGGGCCAATGAAAAACTGTTTTTT. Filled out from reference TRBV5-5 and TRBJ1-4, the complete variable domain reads DAGVTQSPTHLIKTRGQQVTLRCSPISGHKSVSWYQQVLGQGPQFIFQYYEKEERGRGNFPDRFSARQFPNYSSELNVNALLLGDSALYLCASSFTGANEKLFFGSGTQLSVL.

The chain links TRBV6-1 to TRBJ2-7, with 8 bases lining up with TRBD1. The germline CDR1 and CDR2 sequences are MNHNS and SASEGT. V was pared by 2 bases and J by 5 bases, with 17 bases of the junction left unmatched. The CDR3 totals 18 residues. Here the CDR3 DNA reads TGTGCCAGCAGTGAACCATTGAGTCCAGGGGGCGCGGTCCACGAGCAGTACTTC. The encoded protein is CASSEPLSPGGAVHEQYF.

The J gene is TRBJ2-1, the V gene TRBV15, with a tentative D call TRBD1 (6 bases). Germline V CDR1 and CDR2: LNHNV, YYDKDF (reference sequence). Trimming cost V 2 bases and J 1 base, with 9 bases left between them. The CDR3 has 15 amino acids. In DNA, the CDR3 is TGTGCCACCAGCAGAAGGACAGCTTCCTACAATGAGCAGTTCTTC. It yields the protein CATSRRTASYNEQFF. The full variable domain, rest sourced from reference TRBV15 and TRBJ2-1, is DAMVIQNPRYQVTQFGKPVTLSCSQTLNHNVMYWYQQKSSQAPKLLFHYYDKDFNNEADTPDNFQSRRPNTSFCFLDIRSPGLGDTAMYLCATSRRTASYNEQFFGPGTRLTVL.

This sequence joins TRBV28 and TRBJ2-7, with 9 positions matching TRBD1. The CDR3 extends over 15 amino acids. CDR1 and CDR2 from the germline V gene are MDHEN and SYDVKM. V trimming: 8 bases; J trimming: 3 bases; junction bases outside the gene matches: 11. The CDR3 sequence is CASGPGGTGSYEQYF. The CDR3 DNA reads TGTGCCAGCGGCCCCGGGGGGACAGGGAGCTACGAGCAGTACTTC. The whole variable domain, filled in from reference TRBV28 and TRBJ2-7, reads DVKVTQSSRYLVKRTGEKVFLECVQDMDHENMFWYRQDPGLGLRLIYFSYDVKMKEKGDIPEGYSVSREKKERFSLILESASTNQTSMYLCASGPGGTGSYEQYFGPGTRLTVT.

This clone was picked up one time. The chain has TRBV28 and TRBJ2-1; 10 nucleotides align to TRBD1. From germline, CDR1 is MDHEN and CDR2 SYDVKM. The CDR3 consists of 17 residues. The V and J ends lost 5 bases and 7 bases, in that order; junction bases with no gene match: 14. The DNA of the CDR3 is TGTGCCAGCAGTCCTCCGGCCGGGACAGGGGAAAGAAATGAGCAGTTCTTC. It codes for CASSPPAGTGERNEQFF.